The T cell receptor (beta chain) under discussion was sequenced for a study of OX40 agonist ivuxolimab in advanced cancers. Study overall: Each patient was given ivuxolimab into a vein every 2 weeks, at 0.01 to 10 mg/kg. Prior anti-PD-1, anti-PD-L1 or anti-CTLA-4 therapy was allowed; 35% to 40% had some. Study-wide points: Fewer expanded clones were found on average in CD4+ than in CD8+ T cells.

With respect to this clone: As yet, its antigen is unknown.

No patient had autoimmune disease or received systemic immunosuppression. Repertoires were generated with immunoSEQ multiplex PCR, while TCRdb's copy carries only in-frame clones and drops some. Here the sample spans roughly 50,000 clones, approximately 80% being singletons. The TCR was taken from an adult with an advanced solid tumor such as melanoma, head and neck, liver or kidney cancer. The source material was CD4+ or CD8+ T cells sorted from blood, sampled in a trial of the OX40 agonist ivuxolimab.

The CDR3 region has the DNA TGCGCCAGCAGCTTCTGGGGTCGGTTGAACACTGAAGCTTTCTTT. This codes for CASSFWGRLNTEAFF. The V gene is TRBV5-1, the J gene TRBJ1-1, with D hard to call. Germline values: CDR1 SGHRS, CDR2 YFSETQ. The germline V and J ends were trimmed by 2 bases and 0 bases, with 11 bases remaining between them. CDR3 length: 15 residues.